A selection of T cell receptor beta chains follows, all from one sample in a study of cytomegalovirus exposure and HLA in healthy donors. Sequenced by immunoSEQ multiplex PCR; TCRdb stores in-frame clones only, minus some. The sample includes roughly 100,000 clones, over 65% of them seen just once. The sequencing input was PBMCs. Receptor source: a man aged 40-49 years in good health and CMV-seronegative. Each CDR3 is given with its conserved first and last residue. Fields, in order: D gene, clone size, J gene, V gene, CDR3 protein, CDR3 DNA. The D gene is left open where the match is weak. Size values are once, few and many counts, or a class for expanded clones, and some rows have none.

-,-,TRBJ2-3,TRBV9,CASSVFGQGVGSTDTQYF,TGTGCCAGCAGCGTATTCGGGCAGGGTGTCGGTTCCACAGATACGCAGTATTTT
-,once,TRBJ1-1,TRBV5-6,CASSLMITRGEAFF,TGTGCCAGCAGCCTAATGATCACCCGAGGTGAAGCTTTCTTT
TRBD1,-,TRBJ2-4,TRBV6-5,CASRGQDQNIQYF,TGTGCCAGCAGGGGACAGGACCAAAACATTCAGTACTTC
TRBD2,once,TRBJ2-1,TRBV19,CASSTLAGNEQFF,TGTGCCAGTAGTACTCTAGCGGGGAATGAGCAGTTCTTC
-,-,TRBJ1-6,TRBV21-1,CASSPRNSPLHF,TGTGCCAGCAGCCCCAGGAATTCACCCCTCCACTTT
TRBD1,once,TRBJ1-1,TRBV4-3,CASSTGQSVNTEAFF,TGCGCCAGCAGCACGGGACAGTCGGTGAACACTGAAGCTTTCTTT
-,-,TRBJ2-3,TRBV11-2,CASSLPLRRHGGEDTQYF,TGTGCCAGCAGCTTACCCCTACGTAGGCACGGGGGTGAAGATACGCAGTATTTT
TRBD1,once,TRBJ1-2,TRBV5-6,CASSFNRGQDGYTF,TGTGCCAGCAGCTTTAACAGGGGGCAGGATGGCTACACCTTC
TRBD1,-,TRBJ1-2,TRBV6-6,CASSSPDRVIYGYTF,TGTGCCAGCAGCTCCCCCGACAGGGTGATCTATGGCTACACCTTC
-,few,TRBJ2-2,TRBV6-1,CASVGHFTGELFF,TGTGCCAGCGTAGGACATTTCACCGGGGAGCTGTTTTTT
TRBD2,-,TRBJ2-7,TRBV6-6,CASSYRTSGPPYEQYF,TGTGCCAGCAGTTACAGGACTAGCGGGCCCCCCTACGAGCAGTACTTC
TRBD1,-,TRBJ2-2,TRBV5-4,CASSLGQGASGELFF,TGTGCCAGCAGCTTGGGACAGGGGGCGAGCGGGGAGCTGTTTTTT
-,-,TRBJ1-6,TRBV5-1,CASSTGQIHNSPLHF,TGCGCCAGCAGCACCGGACAGATTCATAATTCACCCCTCCACTTT
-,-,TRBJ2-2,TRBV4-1,CASSQGATFTGELFF,TGCGCCAGCAGCCAGGGGGCCACCTTCACCGGGGAGCTGTTTTTT
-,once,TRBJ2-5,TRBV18,CASSTRDSQYF,TGTGCCAGCTCAACACGGGACTCCCAGTACTTC
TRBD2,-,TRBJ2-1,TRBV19,CASSMASGGATYNEQFF,TGTGCCAGTAGTATGGCTAGCGGGGGGGCGACCTACAATGAGCAGTTCTTC
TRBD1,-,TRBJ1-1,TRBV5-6,CASSLGGTGNTEAFF,TGTGCCAGCAGCTTGGGAGGGACAGGGAACACTGAAGCTTTCTTT